The entry below describes one TCR beta chain. This entry comes from a study of radiation and T cells in renal cell carcinoma. Regarding time point: baseline pretreatment blood. Treatment indicated: 15 Gy SBRT to primary tumor, nephrectomy 4 weeks later. The tumor was a clear cell renal cell carcinoma. V trimming: 4 bases; J trimming: 6 bases; junction bases outside the gene matches: 1. The germline V gene has CDR1 SGHTA and CDR2 FQGNSA. CDR3 length equals 15 residues. Clones were sequenced by immunoSEQ multiplex PCR, and TCRdb holds only the in-frame ones, with some missing. Of some 22,000 clones in the sample, approximately 80% are singletons; the top ten hold roughly 39%.

The chain is built from TRBV7-2 and TRBJ2-2; 14 bases map to TRBD2. This sequence originates from a man aged 55 to 70 with renal cell carcinoma. The material sequenced was blood, taken from a patient whose treatment included radiotherapy and nephrectomy. This CDR3 reads CASSSGLAGAGELFF. DNA of the CDR3: TGTGCCAGCAGCTCGGGACTAGCGGGAGCCGGGGAGCTGTTTTTT.